This is a list of T cell receptor beta chains from one sample in a study of stem cell transplantation in POMP-related autoinflammatory disease. Measured with immunoSEQ multiplex PCR; TCRdb has only the in-frame clones, and not every one. The sample comprises tens of thousands of clones, approximately 90% of which are singletons, and about 0.69% rests with the top ten. The source was CD4+ T cells from PBMCs, collected after stem cell transplantation. The receptors come from a human patient with POMP-related autoinflammation and immune dysregulation (PRAID). A share of the T cells may be of graft donor origin. CDR3s include the opening cysteine and the closing phenylalanine or tryptophan. A D gene is named only where the DNA matches it firmly.

v_call,d_call,cdr3_aa
TRBV28,NA,CASSSGTPEDTQYF
TRBV2,NA,CASSVRSSTTDTQYF
TRBV4-1,NA,CASSQGRGRQGVQYF
TRBV5-4,TRBD1,CASRKTGGVTEAFF
TRBV19,TRBD1,CASSMGQYNEQFF
TRBV3-1/TRBV3-2,NA,CASSRSRLNEQFF
TRBV27,NA,CASRPTGNTEAFF
TRBV2,NA,CASSQTESSYNEQFF
TRBV2,NA,CASSEGPSGETQYF
TRBV2,NA,CASSEALKGGYTF
TRBV5-1,TRBD2,CASKEGTSGSTDTQYF
TRBV4-1,NA,CASSQGGPGGHTDTQYF
TRBV10-3,NA,CAISESPQAKNIQYF
TRBV18,NA,CASSRGGTVDEQFF
TRBV28,TRBD2,CASSSGGAGTGELFF
TRBV5-4,NA,CASSAGLRNTEAFF